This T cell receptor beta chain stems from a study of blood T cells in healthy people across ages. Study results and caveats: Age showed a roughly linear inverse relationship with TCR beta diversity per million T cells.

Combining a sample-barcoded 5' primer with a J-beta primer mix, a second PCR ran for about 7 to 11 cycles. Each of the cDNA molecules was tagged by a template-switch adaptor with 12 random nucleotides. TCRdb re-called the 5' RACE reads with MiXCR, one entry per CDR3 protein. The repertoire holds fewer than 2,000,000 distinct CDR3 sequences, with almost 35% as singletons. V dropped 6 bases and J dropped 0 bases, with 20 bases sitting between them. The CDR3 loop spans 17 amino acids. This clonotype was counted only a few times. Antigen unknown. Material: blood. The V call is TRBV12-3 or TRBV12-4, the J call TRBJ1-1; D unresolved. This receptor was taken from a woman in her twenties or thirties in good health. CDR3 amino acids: CASSPGGRLSLNTEAFF. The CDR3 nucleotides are TGTGCCAGCAGCCCTGGCGGCAGATTGAGTTTGAACACTGAAGCTTTCTTT.